This record looks at one TCR beta chain sequence and its context. Its antigen remains unknown. This record belongs to a study of vaccination and CD4 T cells after COVID-19. About the research overall: Stimulation used overlapping spike peptides from SARS-CoV-2, HCoV-NL63, HCoV-OC43 and HCoV-229E. Whole-study results and caveats: Rising from around 20 to 38, the median of SARS-CoV-2-reactive clonotypes did not change significantly.

The CDR3 has 15 residues. Deletions cut 3 bases from V and 1 base from J, with 15 bases between. Germline V gene data show CDR1 as DFQATT and CDR2 as SNEGSKA (reference sequence). Cultured CD4+ T-cell DNA underwent Oncomine TCR Beta short-read sequencing. TCRdb re-called the PCR reads through MiXCR, storing one row per CDR3 protein. The sample lists over 15,000 distinct CDR3 sequences, 60% to 85% occurring once. As for treatment: approximately 9-day PBMC culture with coronavirus spike peptide pools or control peptides (ViraFEST assay). Alongside approximately 10 IU/ml IL-2 and about 10 ug/ml peptide pools, PBMCs were cultured at some 1.9 million per well.

This TCR was recovered from a human donor who received a COVID-19 vaccine. The sequences come from CD4+ T cells from blood, cultured in vitro, collected after SARS-CoV-2 vaccination. The gene calls are TRBV20-1 and TRBJ1-1; D perhaps matches TRBD1 (5 bases). The CDR3 sequence is CSARNPNGANTEAFF. CDR3 bases: TGCAGTGCTAGGAACCCCAACGGGGCGAACACTGAAGCTTTCTTT.